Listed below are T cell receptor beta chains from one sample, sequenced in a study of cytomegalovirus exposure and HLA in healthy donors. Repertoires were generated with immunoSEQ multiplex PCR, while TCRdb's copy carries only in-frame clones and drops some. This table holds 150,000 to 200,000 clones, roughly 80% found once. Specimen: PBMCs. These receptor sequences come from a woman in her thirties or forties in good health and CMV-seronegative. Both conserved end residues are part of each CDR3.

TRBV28,CASSLPSSGVYEQYF
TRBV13,CASSLVGTPSSPLYEQYF
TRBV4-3,CASSQGTNYGYTF
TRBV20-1,CSASRGQQQFF
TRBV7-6,CASSHRGWYGYTF
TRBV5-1,CASSAQDYGYTF
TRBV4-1,CASSQDGVPRGPPYEQYF
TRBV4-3,CASSPTGNTIYF
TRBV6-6,CASSYSPPITRNEQFF
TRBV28,CASSLQPEDGYTF
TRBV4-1,CASSPGIRRTSYEQYF
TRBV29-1,CSVGQGPTNEQFF
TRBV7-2,CASSASQGAGGNTIYF
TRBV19,CASSAGPHSGNTIYF
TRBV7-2,CASSPGTSGPVYEQYF
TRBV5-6,CASSLWAGADNEQFF
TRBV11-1,CASSRAGTDTQYF